This TCR beta chain is drawn from a study of T-cell memory formation after mild COVID-19. Regarding the study as a whole: Pre-infection memory contained some responding clones, which suggested that cross-reactive memory had joined.

There are a few counts of this clonotype. The antigen is undetermined. Germline V gene sequence: CDR1 DFQATT, CDR2 SNEGSKA (reference sequence). V lost 6 bases and J lost 0, with 15 bases in between. This CDR3 contains 14 residues. cDNA libraries for TCR alpha and TCR beta, carrying sample barcodes and UMIs, came from 5'RACE with constant-segment primers. A single record per CDR3 protein comes from TCRdb applying MiXCR to the 5' RACE reads. The sample carries about 140,000 distinct CDR3 sequences, 11% to 15% recorded once. The TCR comes from an adult woman who had mild COVID-19 (a few samples of this study predate the infection). Cell type and time point are not known. The chain uses TRBV20-1 and TRBJ2-7; possibly TRBD1 for D (5 bases). The sequenced sample consisted of PBMCs or a T cell subset sorted from them (not recorded which). The CDR3: CSAEDTQNSYEQYF. The CDR3 bases are TGCAGTGCAGAGGACACTCAAAACTCCTACGAGCAGTACTTC.